Listed below are T cell receptor beta chains from one sample, sequenced in a study of cytomegalovirus exposure and HLA in healthy donors. Sequencing was performed with immunoSEQ multiplex PCR; in TCRdb, only in-frame clones are kept and a portion is missing. This table holds about 140,000 clones, 82% found once. Sequencing was carried out using PBMCs. Receptor source: a woman aged 45 to 65 in good health and CMV-seropositive. CDR3s include the opening cysteine and the closing phenylalanine or tryptophan. D genes are given only for firm matches. Clone size is shown for a subset of rows, as once, few, many or a class of expanded clone.

cdr3_nt cdr3_aa v_call clone_size j_call d_call
TGTGCCGGGCAGAATTGGGAGACCCAGTACTTC CAGQNWETQYF TRBV30 few TRBJ2-5 -
TGTGCCAGCAGTACCGGGACAGTTAGCAATCAGCCCCAGCATTTT CASSTGTVSNQPQHF TRBV28 - TRBJ1-5 TRBD1
TGCGCCAGCAGCTTGACAGCCTCTAACTATGGCTACACCTTC CASSLTASNYGYTF TRBV5-1 - TRBJ1-2 -
TGCGCCAGCAGCCAAGATGCGACAGGATACTACGAGCAGTACTTC CASSQDATGYYEQYF TRBV4-1 - TRBJ2-7 -
TGTGCCAGCAGTCCATACAGGGATATAGTCCAGAACACTGAAGCTTTCTTT CASSPYRDIVQNTEAFF TRBV2 - TRBJ1-1 -
TGTGCCAGCATTAGACTAGCGGGAGCATACAATGAGCAGTTCTTC CASIRLAGAYNEQFF TRBV6-6 - TRBJ2-1 TRBD2
TGTGCCAGTAGTAGAGTGTCAGGGGACAATCAGCCCCAGCATTTT CASSRVSGDNQPQHF TRBV19 once TRBJ1-5 -
TGTGCCAGCAGCTTAGCGGCCTTGTATGGCTACACCTTC CASSLAALYGYTF TRBV7-9 - TRBJ1-2 -
TGTGCCAGCAGCTTACTAGGGGGCGAGTATGTCAGTCAGTACTTC CASSLLGGEYVSQYF TRBV7-8 - TRBJ2-4 TRBD1
TGTGCCAGCAGTTTGAAAGGGGATTATGGCTACACCTTC CASSLKGDYGYTF TRBV28 few TRBJ1-2 -
TGTGCCATCAGTGAGTCCGGGGGTGGGGCTGAAGCTTTCTTT CAISESGGGAEAFF TRBV10-3 once TRBJ1-1 -
TGTGCCAGCAGTCCCACTAGCGGGAGAGGGGGTCATGAGCAGTTCTTC CASSPTSGRGGHEQFF TRBV7-9 - TRBJ2-1 TRBD2
TGTGCCAGCAGTTTACCCGGGGGCGAGCAGTACTTC CASSLPGGEQYF TRBV28 - TRBJ2-7 -
TGCGCCAGCTCTGGGCAGGGGATGAACACTGAAGCTTTCTTT CASSGQGMNTEAFF TRBV5-1 - TRBJ1-1 -
TGTGCCAGCAGAGACAGGGTGGCCGGGGAGCTGTTTTTT CASRDRVAGELFF TRBV2 - TRBJ2-2 TRBD1
TGCAGCGTTGACAAACAGCCCTATGGCTACACCTTC CSVDKQPYGYTF TRBV29-1 - TRBJ1-2 -
TGTGCCAGCAGTTCCCCCAGCGGGAGTGGGTCCTACGAGCAGTACTTC CASSSPSGSGSYEQYF TRBV28 few TRBJ2-7 TRBD2
TGTGCCTGGCTAACAGTGAACACTGAAGCTTTCTTT CAWLTVNTEAFF TRBV30 - TRBJ1-1 -
TGTGCCAGCAGCACACTAGCGGGAGAGGTCTACGAGCAGTACTTC CASSTLAGEVYEQYF TRBV11-2 - TRBJ2-7 TRBD2
TGTGCCATCAGTGAGTCGTCAAACACCGGGGAGCTGTTTTTT CAISESSNTGELFF TRBV10-3 - TRBJ2-2 -
TGTGCCAGCACTGTGGGGACAGGACTGGACGAGCAGTACTTC CASTVGTGLDEQYF TRBV6-1 - TRBJ2-7 TRBD1
TGTGCCAGCACCCCGGGACAGGTAGTTAATTCACCCCTCCACTTT CASTPGQVVNSPLHF TRBV2 - TRBJ1-6 TRBD1
TGTGCCAGCAGTGATCTCGACGGGACAGTTACAGATACGCAGTATTTT CASSDLDGTVTDTQYF TRBV6-1 once TRBJ2-3 TRBD1
TGTGCCAGCAGCTTAGACATCTTTGTCTCCTACGAGCAGTACTTC CASSLDIFVSYEQYF TRBV7-2 - TRBJ2-7 -
TGTGCCAGCAGCTTAGCCGGGCAGGGGTACACTGAAGCTTTCTTT CASSLAGQGYTEAFF TRBV7-8 few TRBJ1-1 -
TGTGCCGCGTCGGTGGGCGACAGGGCACGCACAGATACGCAGTATTTT CAASVGDRARTDTQYF TRBV28 - TRBJ2-3 TRBD1
TGTGCCAGCAGCCCGGGACAGGACAATGAAAAACTGTTTTTT CASSPGQDNEKLFF TRBV7-9 few TRBJ1-4 TRBD1
TGTGCCAGCAGCTTAGGAGCGAGCTCCTACAATGAGCAGTTCTTC CASSLGASSYNEQFF TRBV7-3 - TRBJ2-1 -
TGCAGTGGAGGGCAAAGCTACGAGCAGTACTTC CSGGQSYEQYF TRBV20-1 - TRBJ2-7 -
TGTGCCAGCCAAGGGGGCGCGAGCACTGAAGCTTTCTTT CASQGGASTEAFF TRBV27 - TRBJ1-1 TRBD1
TGTGCCAGCAGCTTGGTTGGTAGGACTAGCGCAGATACGCAGTATTTT CASSLVGRTSADTQYF TRBV5-8 - TRBJ2-3 TRBD2
TGTGCCAGCAGCCCCCGGACAGGCCCCTACGAGCAGTACTTC CASSPRTGPYEQYF TRBV9 - TRBJ2-7 TRBD1
TGTGCCAGCTCACCCCTACCCAAACCTCCTGGGGCCCTGTTGTACGAGCAGTACTTC CASSPLPKPPGALLYEQYF TRBV18 - TRBJ2-7 -
TGTGCTAGTGGCCCGGGACAGAGCAATCAGCCCCAGCATTTT CASGPGQSNQPQHF TRBV12-5 - TRBJ1-5 TRBD1
TGTGCCAGCAGTTTCCCGGGACTCCGGATTGAAGCTTTCTTT CASSFPGLRIEAFF TRBV13 few TRBJ1-1 -
TGTGCCAGCAGCTTGGGTCTCAGAATCTCCTACGAGCAGTACTTC CASSLGLRISYEQYF TRBV5-6 - TRBJ2-7 -
TGTGCCAGCAGTTTGAAACACGAGACCCAGTACTTC CASSLKHETQYF TRBV28 - TRBJ2-5 -
TGTGCCAGCAGCAAACCCCCCACCGGGACCTACAATGAGCAGTTCTTC CASSKPPTGTYNEQFF TRBV28 - TRBJ2-1 -
TGTGCCAGCAGCTTAGGCCCAGGTCGATCCTACGAGCAGTACTTC CASSLGPGRSYEQYF TRBV7-8 - TRBJ2-7 -
TGTGCCAGCAGTGAAAGGTCGGAGGGGCAGGAGACCCAGTACTTC CASSERSEGQETQYF TRBV2 - TRBJ2-5 -
TGTGCCATCAGTTCGGACTCCGGCTCCTACAATGAGCAGTTCTTC CAISSDSGSYNEQFF TRBV10-3 - TRBJ2-1 -
TGTGCCAGCGGGGGGAACAATCAGCCCCAGCATTTT CASGGNNQPQHF TRBV6-6 - TRBJ1-5 -
TGTGCCAGCAGCTTAGGAGGTGGGCAGACTATAGCCAAAAACATTCAGTACTTC CASSLGGGQTIAKNIQYF TRBV7-8 few TRBJ2-4 -
TGTGCCAGCAGCCCCACTAGAGGCCTGGGTGAAGCTTTCTTT CASSPTRGLGEAFF TRBV9 few TRBJ1-1 -
TGCGCCAGCAGCCCTGACAGGGGGCAAGGCTACACCTTC CASSPDRGQGYTF TRBV5-1 - TRBJ1-2 TRBD1
TGTGCCAGCAGCGGAGGCCCGAACACCGGGGAGCTGTTTTTT CASSGGPNTGELFF TRBV5-4 few TRBJ2-2 -
TGTGCCAGCAGCCCAGGGTCGCGGGGAGCCTACAATGAGCAGTTCTTC CASSPGSRGAYNEQFF TRBV4-2 - TRBJ2-1 -
TGTGCCAGCAGCTTAGGGGACAGGGGCCGGGAAAACATTCAGTACTTC CASSLGDRGRENIQYF TRBV11-2 - TRBJ2-4 TRBD1
TGCGCCAGCAGACCACACCGGGAGGCCTACGAGCAGTACTTC CASRPHREAYEQYF TRBV4-3 - TRBJ2-7 TRBD2
TGTGCCAGCAGTATCCGTCAGGGGGCAGGGTCACCCCTCCACTTT CASSIRQGAGSPLHF TRBV2 few TRBJ1-6 TRBD1
TGTGCTCCCCGTGGGGCAGGGAACACTGAAGCTTTCTTT CAPRGAGNTEAFF TRBV6-5 once TRBJ1-1 -